Given below is one T cell receptor beta chain in context. This clonotype was seen ten or more times. What this receptor recognizes is not known. A read error is possible here, since a much larger clone lies one base away. Every donor was a healthy Caucasian. The twin cohort consisted of three pairs of female monozygotic twins, all aged about 18 to 29 years. RNA for TCR libraries was isolated from peripheral blood mononuclear cells. The library was built by means of 5' RACE. TCRdb names Illumina HiSeq 2000 as the instrument used. Template switching added a universal primer binding site, and the final cDNA carried a unique molecular identifier that allowed TCR cDNA molecules to be counted accurately. Specific primers in the conserved constant-segment region were used to synthesize first-strand cDNA for the TCR alpha and beta chains. To control for contamination, each cDNA library was double barcoded with a SMART-Mk sample barcode plus Illumina barcodes. TruSeq adapter sequences, together with Illumina sample barcodes, were added in two successive PCR steps. TCR alpha and beta cDNA libraries were sequenced on the Illumina HiSeq platform with custom primers. For the original study's pipeline: Raw reads were processed with MiGEC to extract unique molecular identifiers, and MiXCR was used to determine CDR3 positions. For each individual, recombination models were inferred using an EM algorithm with the repgenHMM and IGoR tools. Shared clonotypes were analyzed with the tcR package in R, and sharing was normalized by the product of cloneset sizes. Out-of-frame nonproductive sequences were analyzed to study raw recombination free of thymic and clonal selection effects. The public sequencing data were trimmed at Q25 with fastp and processed into clonotypes with MiXCR by TCRdb, which kept only in-frame beta chains. Identical CDR3 proteins give one entry, which carries the most common genes and DNA. These V and J calls derive from TCRdb rather than the authors' analysis. The sample table lists some 690,000 distinct CDR3 sequences, approximately 22% of them with a count of one. The ten most abundant clones make up roughly 4.3% of the sample.

V sheds 2 bases and J sheds 0 bases, leaving 2 bases between their ends. CDR1 and CDR2 were assigned from the germline V gene as SGHTA and FQGNSA. The CDR3 contains 12 residues, cysteine and phenylalanine counted. Solely the CDR3 DNA is kept, with 36 bases framed from the first base. The sample belongs to a study of identical twins (dated by TCRdb to the mid-2010s). Looking at the study overall: The study deep-sequenced TCR alpha and beta repertoires from monozygotic twins, unrelated adults of various ages and cord blood to test whether fetal clonotypes persist. To rule out contamination, replicate twin experiments were performed at different times with different library preparation protocols. What the work shows at the level of the full study, not this receptor alone: Because the same donors could not be followed over many years, the conclusions relied on cross-sectional statistical analysis. In monozygotic twins, recombination models systematically underestimated out-of-frame TCR alpha sharing, but the models matched the sharing seen between unrelated individuals. Abundant cord blood beta clonotypes carried fewer insertions; young adult naive repertoires showed a weaker similar trend, while memory repertoires showed none. A weaker excess of twin sharing was found in beta out-of-frame sequences because the signal-to-noise ratio was lowered by fewer shared sequences. Zero-insertion analyses could be partly confounded by invariant T cells such as MAIT and iNKT, although diverse VJ usage argued against such confounding for most clonotypes. Compared with coincidental sharing between unrelated individuals, out-of-frame TCR alpha sequences shared between twins showed an excess of sequences with low generation probability.

The data were also submitted as part of a second study, on T cells expressing NK-cell markers. The second investigation adds: In sorted CD3+CD56+NKG2C+, CD3+CD56+NKG2C- and CD3+CD56-NKG2C+ T-cell subsets from about 8 donors, TCR beta-chain repertoires were profiled. Among the eight sequenced donors, seven were HCMV-seropositive and one was HCMV-seronegative. To restrict sorting to alphabetaTCR-expressing T cells, an anti-gammadeltaTCR antibody was added in several experiments. In six donors, the dominant CD3+CD56+NKG2C+ clonotypes were among the top 10 CD8+ clonotypes and accounted for about 1.0-7.0% of CD8+ T cells. Those dominant clonotypes were again the most abundant among CD3+CD56-NKG2C+ cells in a few donors, at about 28.3-60.1%. It remained unclear whether the expanded NKG2C-expressing T cell clones were specific for HCMV antigens. All eight donors whose samples were sequenced were randomly selected healthy volunteers, three of them men and five women. To determine HCMV serostatus, a commercial ELISA kit was used to detect HCMV-specific IgG in serum. For more than five donors, bulk peripheral blood T-cell repertoires were also sequenced from unsorted PBMC. MIGEC was used to demultiplex reads and group reads by UMI, and MiTCR was used to assemble and quantify clonotypes. To remove erroneous sequences, TCR cDNA sequences were retained only when supported by two or more reads. The tcR package was used for downstream repertoire analysis, and clonotypes were matched across fractions by CDR3 nucleotide sequence plus V segment. Antigen specificity was annotated against VDJdb with VDJmatch, allowing one amino acid substitution in CDR3.

The chain is made from TRBV7-2 and TRBJ2-7; no D segment can be confidently identified. The TCR comes from a woman between 18 and 29 years old in good health. Sequenced input: PBMCs. The CDR3 region reads CASSLISYEQYF. The nucleotide sequence reads TGTGCCAGCAGCTTAATCTCCTACGAGCAGTACTTC.